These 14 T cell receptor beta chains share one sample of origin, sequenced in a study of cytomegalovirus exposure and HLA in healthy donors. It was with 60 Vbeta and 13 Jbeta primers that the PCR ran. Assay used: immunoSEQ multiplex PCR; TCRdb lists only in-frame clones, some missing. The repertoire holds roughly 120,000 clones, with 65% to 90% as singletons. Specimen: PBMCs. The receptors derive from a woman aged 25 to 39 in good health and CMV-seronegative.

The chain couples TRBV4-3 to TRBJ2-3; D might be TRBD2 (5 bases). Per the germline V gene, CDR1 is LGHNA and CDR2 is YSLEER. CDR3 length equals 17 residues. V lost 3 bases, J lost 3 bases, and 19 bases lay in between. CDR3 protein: CASSQFTGVAGTDTQYF. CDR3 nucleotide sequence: TGCGCCAGCAGCCAGTTCACCGGGGTAGCTGGAACAGATACGCAGTATTTT.

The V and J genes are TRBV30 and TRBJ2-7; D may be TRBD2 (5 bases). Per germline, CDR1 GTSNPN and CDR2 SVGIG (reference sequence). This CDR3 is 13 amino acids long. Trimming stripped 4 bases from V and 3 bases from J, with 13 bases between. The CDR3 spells CAWTRENFYEQYF. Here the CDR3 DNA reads TGTGCCTGGACGAGGGAAAACTTCTACGAGCAGTACTTC.

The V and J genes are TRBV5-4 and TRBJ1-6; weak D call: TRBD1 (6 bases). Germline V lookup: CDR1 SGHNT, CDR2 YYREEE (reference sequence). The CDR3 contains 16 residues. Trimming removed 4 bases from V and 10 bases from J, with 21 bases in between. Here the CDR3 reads CASSRPGGPEESPLHF. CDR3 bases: TGTGCCAGCAGCCGACCCGGGGGGCCCGAGGAGTCACCCCTCCACTTT.

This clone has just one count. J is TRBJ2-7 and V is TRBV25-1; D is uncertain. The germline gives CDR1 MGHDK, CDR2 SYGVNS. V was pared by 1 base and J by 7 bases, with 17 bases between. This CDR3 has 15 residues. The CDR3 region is CASSESSFGLREQYF. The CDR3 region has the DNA TGTGCCAGCAGTGAATCCTCCTTCGGTTTGAGGGAGCAGTACTTC.

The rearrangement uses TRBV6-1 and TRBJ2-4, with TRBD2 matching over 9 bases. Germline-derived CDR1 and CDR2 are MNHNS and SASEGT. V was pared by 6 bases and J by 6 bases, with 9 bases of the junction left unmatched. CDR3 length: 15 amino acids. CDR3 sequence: CASSGIAGVINIQYF. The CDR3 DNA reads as TGTGCCAGCAGCGGCATAGCGGGAGTGATAAACATTCAGTACTTC.

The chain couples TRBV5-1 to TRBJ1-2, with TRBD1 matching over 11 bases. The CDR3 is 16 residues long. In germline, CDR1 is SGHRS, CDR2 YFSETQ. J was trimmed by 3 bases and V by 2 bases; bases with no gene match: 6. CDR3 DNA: TGCGCCAGCAGCTTATCTCCGGGACAGGGGGACTATGGCTACACCTTC. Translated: CASSLSPGQGDYGYTF.

CDR3 residues: CASSDRRQETQYF. The CDR3 coding sequence is TGTGCCAGCAGTGATAGGAGGCAAGAGACCCAGTACTTC. V is TRBV2 and J is TRBJ2-5, with TRBD2 as a possible D gene (5 bases). V lost 3 bases and J lost 2, with 7 bases in between. From germline, CDR1 is SNHLY and CDR2 FYNNEI. This CDR3 is built from 13 residues.

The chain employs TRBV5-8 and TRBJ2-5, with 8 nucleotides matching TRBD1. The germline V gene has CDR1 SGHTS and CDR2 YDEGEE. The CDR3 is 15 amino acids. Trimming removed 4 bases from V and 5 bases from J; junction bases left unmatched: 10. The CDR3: CASSLSQGARETQYF. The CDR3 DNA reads TGTGCCAGCAGCCTCTCTCAGGGGGCGAGGGAGACCCAGTACTTC. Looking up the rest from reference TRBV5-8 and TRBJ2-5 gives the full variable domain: EAGVTQSPTHLIKTRGQQATLRCSPISGHTSVYWYQQALGLGLQFLLWYDEGEERNRGNFPPRFSGRQFPNYSSELNVNALELEDSALYLCASSLSQGARETQYFGPGTRLLVL.

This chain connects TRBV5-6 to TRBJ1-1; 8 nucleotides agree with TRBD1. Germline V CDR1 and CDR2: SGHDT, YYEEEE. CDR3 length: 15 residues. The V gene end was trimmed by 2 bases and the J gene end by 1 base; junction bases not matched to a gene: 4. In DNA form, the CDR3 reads TGTGCCAGCAGCTTTGCCGGACAGGGGAACACTGAAGCTTTCTTT. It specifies CASSFAGQGNTEAFF.

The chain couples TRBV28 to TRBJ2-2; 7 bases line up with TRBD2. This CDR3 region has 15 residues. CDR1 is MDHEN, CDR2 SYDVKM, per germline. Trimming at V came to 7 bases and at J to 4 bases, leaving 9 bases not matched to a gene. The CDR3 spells CASTQSGVGTGELFF. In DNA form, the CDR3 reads TGTGCCAGCACCCAAAGCGGGGTAGGCACCGGGGAGCTGTTTTTT.

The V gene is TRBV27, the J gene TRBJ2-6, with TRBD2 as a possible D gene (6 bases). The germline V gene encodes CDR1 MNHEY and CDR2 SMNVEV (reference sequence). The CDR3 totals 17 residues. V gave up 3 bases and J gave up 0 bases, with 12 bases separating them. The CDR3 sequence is CASSFGGRISGANVLTF. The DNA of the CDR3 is TGTGCCAGCAGTTTCGGGGGACGGATCTCTGGGGCCAACGTCCTGACTTTC.

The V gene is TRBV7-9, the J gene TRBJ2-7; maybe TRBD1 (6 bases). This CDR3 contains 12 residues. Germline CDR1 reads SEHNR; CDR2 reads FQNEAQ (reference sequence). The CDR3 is CSYLDSSYEQYF. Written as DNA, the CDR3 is TGTTCCTACTTGGACAGCTCCTACGAGCAGTACTTC.

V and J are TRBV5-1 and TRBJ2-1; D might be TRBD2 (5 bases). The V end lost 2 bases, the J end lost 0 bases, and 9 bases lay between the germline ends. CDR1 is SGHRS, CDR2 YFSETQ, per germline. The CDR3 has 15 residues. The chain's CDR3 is CASSLDGDSYNEQFF. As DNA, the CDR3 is TGCGCCAGCAGCTTAGACGGGGACTCCTACAATGAGCAGTTCTTC.

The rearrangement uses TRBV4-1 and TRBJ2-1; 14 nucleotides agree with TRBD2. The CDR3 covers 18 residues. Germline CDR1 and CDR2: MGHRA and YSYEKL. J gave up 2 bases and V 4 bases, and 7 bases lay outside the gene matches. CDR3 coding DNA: TGCGCCAGCAGCCCAGGGGGGACTAGCGGGAGAGCCTACAATGAGCAGTTCTTC. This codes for CASSPGGTSGRAYNEQFF.